This entry lists 7 T cell receptor beta chains sequenced from one sample in a study of blood T cell repertoires in COVID-19. Some clones are missing from TCRdb's copy, which holds only in-frame ones; the method was immunoSEQ multiplex PCR. Seen here are 210,000 or so clones, 80% to 90% observed once, and the top ten hold about 4%. Material for sequencing was PBMCs or T cells enriched from blood (not recorded which). The receptors come from a woman younger than 45 who had been exposed to COVID-19.

This chain links TRBV19 with TRBJ2-1; 8 nucleotides align to TRBD2. J lost 4 bases, V lost 4 bases, and 3 bases had no gene match. CDR1 is LNHDA and CDR2 is SQIVND in the germline V gene (reference sequence). The CDR3 consists of 14 residues. The chain's CDR3 is CASSRRGVYNEQFF. The CDR3 DNA reads as TGTGCCAGTAGTAGGCGGGGGGTTTACAATGAGCAGTTCTTC.

This chain joins TRBV6-5 and TRBJ2-2; 7 bases map to TRBD2. The V gene's germline CDR1 is MNHEY and CDR2 SVGAGI. The CDR3 spans 13 residues. J lost 1 base, V lost 8 bases, and 1 base had no gene match. CDR3 loop: CASLAENTGELFF. In DNA form, the CDR3 reads TGTGCCAGCCTAGCGGAGAACACCGGGGAGCTGTTTTTT.

The V and J genes are TRBV28 and TRBJ1-5, with no clear D. Germline V gene data show CDR1 as MDHEN and CDR2 as SYDVKM. There are 15 residues in the CDR3. Trimming took off 5 bases at V and 2 bases at J, with 13 bases between the two ends. CDR3 loop: CASSPLSGRNQPQHF. The CDR3 nucleotides are TGTGCCAGCAGTCCCCTAAGCGGCCGCAATCAGCCCCAGCATTTT.

This chain joins TRBV30 and TRBJ1-1; perhaps TRBD1 as D (5 bases). Trimming shortened V by 4 bases and J by 4 bases, and 10 bases separated the two germline ends. There are 12 residues in the CDR3. CDR1 and CDR2 from the germline V gene are GTSNPN and SVGIG (reference sequence). Written as DNA, the CDR3 is TGTGCCTGGAAACGGGGGAGCACTGAAGCTTTCTTT. Encoded protein: CAWKRGSTEAFF.

The chain uses TRBV12-5 and TRBJ2-7; 11 positions match TRBD1. CDR3 length: 15 amino acids. CDR1 is LGHNT, CDR2 FRNRAP, per germline. Germline trimming cut 6 bases from V and 2 bases from J; bases unmatched to any gene: 6. The chain's CDR3 is CASGKDRGPPYEQYF. DNA for the CDR3: TGTGCTAGTGGCAAGGACAGGGGGCCCCCCTACGAGCAGTACTTC.

This chain links TRBV21-1 with TRBJ2-3; TRBD2 reflects the table's D call only, with no check against the DNA. TRBV21-1 is a known pseudogene. The CDR3 has 19 amino acids. The CDR3 sequence is CASSKAVPLLRGERDTQYF. The CDR3 bases are TGTGCCAGCAGCAAAGCGGTCCCCCTTTTACGGGGGGAGAGAGATACGCAGTATTTT.

This clone was recorded once. The CDR3 here is CASSLRGGPAAFF. DNA of the CDR3: TGTGCCAGCAGCTTAAGGGGAGGGCCTGCAGCTTTCTTT. The chain has TRBV7-3 and TRBJ1-1; D gene uncertain. The CDR3 is made up of 13 amino acids. The germline V and J ends were trimmed by 1 base and 10 bases, with 13 bases remaining between them. CDR1 and CDR2 (germline): SGHTA, FQGTGA.